This T cell receptor beta chain was recorded in a study of T cell responses to AZD1222 COVID-19 vaccine. Only one count was recorded for this clone. Sequencing used immunoSEQ multiplex PCR; TCRdb keeps in-frame clones, though not all of them. The sample has 180,000 or so clones; 88% are singletons. This specimen consisted of peripheral blood, obtained 28 days after the second AZD1222 dose. This TCR was recovered from an adult who received the AZD1222 COVID-19 vaccine.

DNA of the CDR3: TGTGCCAGCGCCCCTCAGGGGCTGGCTGAAAACACCATATATTTT. It is translated as CASAPQGLAENTIYF. The V call is TRBV28, the J call TRBJ1-3; a possible D gene is TRBD1 (6 bases). V was shortened by 8 bases and J by 6 bases, with 20 bases between the two germline ends. Germline CDR1 reads MDHEN; CDR2 reads SYDVKM. This CDR3 is built from 15 residues.